Listed below are T cell receptor beta chains from one sample, sequenced in a study of shared clonotypes between healthy human individuals. The method was immunoSEQ multiplex PCR; TCRdb's version includes in-frame clones alone and lacks a portion of them. The sample yields about 690,000 clones, less than 95% seen once. The source material was memory CD8+ T cells from PBMCs. The receptors stem from a man aged 18 to 30 in good health. Some clones in this sample may be carry-over from other donors' samples. Each CDR3 is given with its conserved first and last residue. Fields, in order: D gene, clone size, V gene, J gene, CDR3 protein, CDR3 DNA. The D gene is left open where the match is weak. Size tells how often a clone was seen (once, few, many) or the class of an expanded clone, and some rows leave it out.

D: .
size: .
V: TRBV6-1
J: TRBJ2-2
CDR3: CASFSPGGELFF
DNA: TGTGCCAGCTTCTCTCCCGGCGGGGAGCTGTTTTTT

D: TRBD2
size: .
V: TRBV6-1
J: TRBJ2-2
CDR3: CASSDLGREVTGELFF
DNA: TGTGCCAGCAGTGACCTCGGGCGGGAGGTCACCGGGGAGCTGTTTTTT

D: TRBD1
size: .
V: TRBV6-1
J: TRBJ1-4
CDR3: CASSVWAGQGGEKLFF
DNA: TGTGCCAGCAGTGTATGGGCGGGACAGGGAGGAGAAAAACTGTTTTTT

D: .
size: .
V: TRBV14
J: TRBJ2-7
CDR3: CASSPRRSPVHEQYF
DNA: TGTGCCAGCAGCCCGAGAAGGTCACCAGTCCACGAGCAGTACTTC

D: TRBD1
size: .
V: TRBV19
J: TRBJ1-1
CDR3: CASSTPPWDRGQDTEAFF
DNA: TGTGCCAGTAGTACCCCTCCGTGGGACAGGGGGCAGGACACTGAAGCTTTCTTT

D: TRBD2
size: .
V: TRBV27
J: TRBJ2-2
CDR3: CASSLYAGVANTGELFF
DNA: TGTGCCAGCAGTTTATACGCGGGGGTCGCGAACACCGGGGAGCTGTTTTTT

D: TRBD2
size: .
V: TRBV7-9
J: TRBJ2-1
CDR3: CASSLVSGSRAGGSNEQFF
DNA: TGTGCCAGCAGCTTAGTGTCGGGCTCTCGAGCGGGAGGATCCAATGAGCAGTTCTTC

D: .
size: .
V: TRBV18
J: TRBJ2-3
CDR3: CASSLGTATHSTDTQYF
DNA: TGTGCCAGCTCACTCGGGACCGCGACCCATAGCACAGATACGCAGTATTTT

D: .
size: .
V: TRBV7-3
J: TRBJ2-7
CDR3: CASSSAPASYYEQYF
DNA: TGTGCCAGCAGCTCGGCCCCAGCCTCCTACTACGAGCAGTACTTC

D: TRBD1
size: .
V: TRBV7-9
J: TRBJ2-1
CDR3: CASDTYLQGQGLLGDEQFF
DNA: TGTGCCAGTGATACTTACCTCCAGGGACAGGGGCTTTTAGGGGATGAGCAGTTCTTC

D: TRBD1
size: .
V: TRBV27
J: TRBJ1-2
CDR3: CASSSSWTGRYGYTF
DNA: TGTGCCAGCAGTTCCTCCTGGACAGGCCGGTATGGCTACACCTTC

D: TRBD2
size: .
V: TRBV4-2
J: TRBJ2-1
CDR3: CASSQRLAGESYNEQFF
DNA: TGTGCCAGCAGCCAAAGACTAGCGGGAGAATCCTACAATGAGCAGTTCTTC

D: TRBD2
size: .
V: TRBV27
J: TRBJ2-7
CDR3: CASSLREFYEQYF
DNA: TGTGCCAGCAGTTTGCGGGAGTTCTACGAGCAGTACTTC

D: .
size: .
V: TRBV10-3
J: TRBJ1-5
CDR3: CAISEILGRNQPQHF
DNA: TGTGCCATCAGTGAGATTTTAGGCCGAAATCAGCCCCAGCATTTT

D: .
size: .
V: TRBV14
J: TRBJ1-1
CDR3: CASSLTRGATEAFF
DNA: TGTGCCAGCAGCCTGACGAGGGGGGCCACTGAAGCTTTCTTT

D: .
size: .
V: TRBV19
J: TRBJ1-1
CDR3: CATRTANTEAFF
DNA: TGTGCCACCCGGACAGCGAACACTGAAGCTTTCTTT

D: .
size: .
V: TRBV4-2
J: TRBJ2-1
CDR3: CASSQDGGAIGVKEQFF
DNA: TGTGCCAGCAGCCAAGATGGTGGGGCGATAGGGGTAAAGGAGCAGTTCTTC

D: .
size: .
V: TRBV28
J: TRBJ2-7
CDR3: CASSLPTSYEQYF
DNA: TGTGCCAGCAGTTTACCCACGTCCTACGAGCAGTACTTC

D: .
size: .
V: TRBV27
J: TRBJ2-7
CDR3: CASSLSRTYEQYF
DNA: TGTGCCAGCAGTTTATCCAGAACCTACGAGCAGTACTTC

D: TRBD1
size: .
V: TRBV7-9
J: TRBJ2-3
CDR3: CASSPPDRARGFSTDTQYF
DNA: TGTGCCAGCAGCCCTCCGGACAGGGCTAGGGGGTTCTCCACAGATACGCAGTATTTT

D: .
size: .
V: TRBV2
J: TRBJ1-1
CDR3: CASSEEGISTEAFF
DNA: TGTGCCAGCAGTGAGGAGGGGATCAGCACTGAAGCTTTCTTT

D: .
size: .
V: TRBV7-2
J: TRBJ2-3
CDR3: CASSLVAGLRDTQYF
DNA: TGTGCCAGCAGCTTAGTGGCGGGACTGCGGGATACGCAGTATTTT

D: .
size: .
V: TRBV28
J: TRBJ2-1
CDR3: CASSLLAGSNEQFF
DNA: TGTGCCAGCAGTTTATTGGCAGGGAGCAATGAGCAGTTCTTC

D: .
size: .
V: TRBV19
J: TRBJ1-5
CDR3: CASRPHVSNQPQHF
DNA: TGTGCCAGTAGACCACACGTTAGCAATCAGCCCCAGCATTTT

D: .
size: few
V: TRBV7-9
J: TRBJ2-7
CDR3: CASGRDSYEQYF
DNA: TGTGCCAGCGGACGCGACAGCTACGAGCAGTACTTC

D: .
size: .
V: TRBV7-9
J: TRBJ2-3
CDR3: CASSWGVSDTDTQYF
DNA: TGTGCCAGCAGTTGGGGGGTCTCTGACACAGATACGCAGTATTTT

D: .
size: .
V: TRBV7-3
J: TRBJ2-1
CDR3: CASSQTESSYNEQFF
DNA: TGTGCCAGCAGCCAAACAGAGAGCTCCTACAATGAGCAGTTCTTC

D: .
size: .
V: TRBV28
J: TRBJ1-1
CDR3: CASSLIRVAEAFF
DNA: TGTGCCAGCAGTTTAATCAGGGTCGCTGAAGCTTTCTTT

D: .
size: .
V: TRBV6-5
J: TRBJ2-7
CDR3: CASSYSRVYEQYF
DNA: TGTGCCAGCAGTTACTCGAGGGTTTACGAGCAGTACTTC

D: .
size: .
V: TRBV27
J: TRBJ2-7
CDR3: CASSTLPGTSPKGEQYF
DNA: TGTGCCAGCAGCACCCTTCCCGGGACATCTCCCAAGGGGGAGCAGTACTTC

D: TRBD1
size: .
V: TRBV7-6
J: TRBJ2-1
CDR3: CASSLALGELGQEQFF
DNA: TGTGCCAGCAGCTTAGCCCTAGGGGAGCTGGGACAGGAGCAGTTCTTC

D: TRBD1
size: .
V: TRBV10-3
J: TRBJ1-1
CDR3: CAIQRGDRNTEAFF
DNA: TGTGCCATCCAGAGAGGGGACAGAAACACTGAAGCTTTCTTT

D: TRBD1
size: .
V: TRBV11-2
J: TRBJ2-7
CDR3: CASSLWDRGDGEQYF
DNA: TGTGCCAGCAGCTTATGGGACAGGGGGGATGGCGAGCAGTACTTC

D: .
size: .
V: TRBV28
J: TRBJ1-2
CDR3: CASREQGGNYGYTF
DNA: TGTGCCAGCAGAGAACAGGGTGGAAACTATGGCTACACCTTC

D: .
size: once
V: TRBV9
J: TRBJ1-2
CDR3: CASSVAIRGGGYGYTF
DNA: TGTGCCAGCAGCGTAGCTATCCGGGGGGGTGGCTATGGCTACACCTTC

D: .
size: .
V: TRBV6-5
J: TRBJ2-7
CDR3: CASNGGSREQYF
DNA: TGTGCCAGCAATGGAGGGAGCAGGGAGCAGTACTTC

D: TRBD2
size: .
V: TRBV29-1
J: TRBJ2-2
CDR3: CSATGTRNTGELFF
DNA: TGCAGCGCTACCGGGACTAGGAACACCGGGGAGCTGTTTTTT

D: .
size: .
V: TRBV9
J: TRBJ1-1
CDR3: CASSPEWDTEAFF
DNA: TGTGCCAGCAGCCCGGAGTGGGACACTGAAGCTTTCTTT

D: TRBD2
size: .
V: TRBV7-9
J: TRBJ2-1
CDR3: CASSFGTSGDEQFF
DNA: TGTGCCAGCAGCTTTGGGACTAGCGGGGATGAGCAGTTCTTC

D: TRBD1
size: .
V: TRBV15
J: TRBJ1-5
CDR3: CATSRDLLRTGISFSQPQHF
DNA: TGTGCCACCAGCAGAGATTTATTGCGGACAGGCATAAGCTTTTCGCAGCCCCAGCATTTT

D: .
size: .
V: TRBV9
J: TRBJ1-2
CDR3: CASSEYSNYGYTF
DNA: TGTGCCAGCAGCGAGTACAGTAACTATGGCTACACCTTC

D: .
size: .
V: TRBV19
J: TRBJ2-7
CDR3: CASSMVGGLSFYEQYF
DNA: TGTGCCAGTAGTATGGTCGGGGGCCTCTCTTTTTACGAGCAGTACTTC

D: TRBD2
size: few
V: TRBV28
J: TRBJ2-1
CDR3: CASSFGGGSREQFF
DNA: TGTGCCAGCAGTTTTGGCGGCGGGAGCCGAGAGCAGTTCTTC

D: .
size: .
V: TRBV15
J: TRBJ2-7
CDR3: CATSRVVVFSSYEQYF
DNA: TGTGCCACCAGCAGGGTAGTTGTATTCAGCTCCTACGAGCAGTACTTC

D: TRBD1
size: .
V: TRBV29-1
J: TRBJ2-7
CDR3: CSVNIGTDTYEQYF
DNA: TGCAGCGTTAACATAGGGACAGACACCTACGAGCAGTACTTC

D: .
size: .
V: TRBV7-3
J: TRBJ2-1
CDR3: CASSLVGLSSYNEQFF
DNA: TGTGCCAGCAGCTTAGTCGGCTTAAGCTCCTACAATGAGCAGTTCTTC

D: .
size: .
V: TRBV20-1
J: TRBJ2-7
CDR3: CSARSARGQYF
DNA: TGCAGTGCTAGATCAGCCCGCGGGCAGTACTTC

D: .
size: few
V: TRBV7-6
J: TRBJ1-1
CDR3: CASSPGGTEAFF
DNA: TGTGCCAGCAGCCCTGGGGGCACTGAAGCTTTCTTT

D: .
size: .
V: TRBV15
J: TRBJ2-5
CDR3: CATSSEVLAQETQYF
DNA: TGTGCCACCAGCTCAGAGGTACTAGCACAAGAGACCCAGTACTTC

D: .
size: .
V: TRBV4-3
J: TRBJ1-4
CDR3: CASSQDRSGINEKLFF
DNA: TGCGCCAGCAGCCAAGATAGGAGCGGAATTAATGAAAAACTGTTTTTT

D: .
size: .
V: TRBV28
J: TRBJ1-2
CDR3: CASSFPGRGYGYTF
DNA: TGTGCCAGCAGTTTCCCCGGCAGGGGCTATGGCTACACCTTC

D: TRBD2
size: once
V: TRBV11-2
J: TRBJ2-1
CDR3: CASSLRSSGSYNEQFF
DNA: TGTGCCAGCAGCTTACGGTCTAGCGGGAGCTACAATGAGCAGTTCTTC

D: .
size: .
V: TRBV28
J: TRBJ1-1
CDR3: CASSFAANTEAFF
DNA: TGTGCCAGCAGTTTTGCGGCTAACACTGAAGCTTTCTTT

D: TRBD1
size: .
V: TRBV11-2
J: TRBJ1-3
CDR3: CASSRGDRVSGNTIYF
DNA: TGTGCCAGCAGCCGTGGGGACAGAGTCTCTGGAAACACCATATATTTT